This T cell receptor beta chain was found in a study of human versus mouse CDR3 diversity and MHC coevolution. Germline CDR1 reads LGHNT; CDR2 reads FRNRAP. Trimming stripped 6 bases from V and 4 bases from J, with 11 bases between. This CDR3 is 13 amino acids long. TCRdb's table, derived via immunoSEQ multiplex PCR, lists solely in-frame clones and lacks some. Among some 82,000 clones, about 94% were seen once, and the ten largest hold around 1.3%. The specimen was naive CD4+ T cells from blood. Noted subset: CD45RO-negative CD62L-positive naive CD4 T cells. The TCR originated in a person aged 30-69 years in good health. V and J are TRBV12-5 and TRBJ2-3; tentatively, D is TRBD2 (5 bases). CDR3 sequence reads: CASGTAGADTQYF. In nucleotides, the CDR3 is TGTGCTAGTGGCACAGCCGGGGCAGATACGCAGTATTTT.